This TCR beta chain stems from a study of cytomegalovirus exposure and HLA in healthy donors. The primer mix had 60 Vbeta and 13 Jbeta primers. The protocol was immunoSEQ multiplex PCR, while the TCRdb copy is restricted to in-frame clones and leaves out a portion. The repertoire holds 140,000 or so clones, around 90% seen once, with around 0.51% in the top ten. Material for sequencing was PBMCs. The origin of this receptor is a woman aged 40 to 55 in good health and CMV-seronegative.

CDR3 in DNA: TGCGCCAGCAGCCGGGTGGCCCGGGGGGGGAATGAGCAGTTCTTC. As protein: CASSRVARGGNEQFF. The V call is TRBV5-1, the J call TRBJ2-1; 8 nucleotides agree with TRBD2. The junction had 10 bases not matched to a gene; V was cut back by 4 bases and J by 7 bases. The CDR3 totals 15 residues. CDR1 and CDR2 (germline): SGHRS, YFSETQ.